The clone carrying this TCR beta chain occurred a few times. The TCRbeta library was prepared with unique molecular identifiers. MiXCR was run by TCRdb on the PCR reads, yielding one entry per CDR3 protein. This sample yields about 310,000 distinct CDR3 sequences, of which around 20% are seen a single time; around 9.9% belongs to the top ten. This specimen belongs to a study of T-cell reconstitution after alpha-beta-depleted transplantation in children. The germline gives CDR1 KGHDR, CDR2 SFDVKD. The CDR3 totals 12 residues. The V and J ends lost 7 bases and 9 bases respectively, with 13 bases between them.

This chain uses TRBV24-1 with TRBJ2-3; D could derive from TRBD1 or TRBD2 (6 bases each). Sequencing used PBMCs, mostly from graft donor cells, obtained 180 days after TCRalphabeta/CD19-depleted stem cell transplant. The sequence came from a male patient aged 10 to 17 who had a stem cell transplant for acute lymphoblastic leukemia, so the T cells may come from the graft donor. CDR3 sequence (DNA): TGTGCCACCAGCGGCCTGGGGGGCACGCAGTATTTT. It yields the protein CATSGLGGTQYF.